This T cell receptor (beta chain) comes out of a study of a mutant IDH1 vaccine in newly diagnosed glioma. Study-level background: Averaging roughly 40 years of age, treated patients were approximately 62% male and 37.5% female. Most patients had received both radiotherapy and temozolomide, the prior options being radiotherapy, temozolomide, or both. General study results and limits: In roughly 93% of patients, immune responses induced by the vaccine occurred.

Here immunoSEQ multiplex PCR was the method, and the copy in TCRdb shows in-frame clones only, minus some. The table includes about 92,000 clones, 83% detected once. Time point meaning: baseline, week 1 (first vaccination visit). Indicated treatment: pre-vaccination baseline after standard-of-care therapy. Astrocytomas that were new, WHO grade 3 or 4, IDH1-mutant and ATRX-lost were present in the donors. The CDR3 is made up of 14 amino acids. Between the trimmed V and J ends, which lost 3 bases and 3 bases, there was a span of 11 bases. Germline V gene sequence: CDR1 MGHDK, CDR2 SYGVNS. About this clone itself: Its specificity is unknown.

Sequenced material: PBMCs, taken from a glioma patient treated with radiotherapy, temozolomide or both. The chain uses TRBV25-1 and TRBJ1-2; D ambiguous. This clonotype was obtained from a woman in her forties or fifties with glioma. The CDR3 sequence: CASSDPASDYGYTF. CDR3 sequence (DNA): TGTGCCAGCAGTGATCCTGCATCCGACTATGGCTACACCTTC.